This entry lists 14 T cell receptor beta chains sequenced from one sample in a study of CD8 T cells in ankylosing spondylitis. The antigens for these receptors are not known. General study points: What appeared characteristic of ankylosing spondylitis blood was a TCR beta motif of several highly homologous variants.

Via MiXCR, TCRdb re-called the 5' RACE reads, giving one row per CDR3 protein. The sample holds fewer than 750,000 distinct CDR3 sequences, roughly 20% seen once. Sequencing was done on a sample of blood, either unsorted or a sorted T cell fraction (not recorded which). The source of these receptors is a male donor with ankylosing spondylitis.

This clonotype was seen more than once but under ten times. V gene TRBV10-3 combines with J gene TRBJ2-1; D is undetermined. V dropped 5 bases and J dropped 7 bases, with 12 bases sitting between them. CDR3 size: 13 residues. Germline CDR1 reads ENHRY; CDR2 reads SYGVKD. The CDR3 bases are TGTGCCATCAGTCCGTCACGACAAAATGAGCAGTTCTTC. Translated, it gives CAISPSRQNEQFF.

This clonotype came up a few times. The chain has TRBV5-1 and TRBJ2-1; no definite D call. Germline V gives CDR1 SGHRS, CDR2 YFSETQ. Between the trimmed V and J ends, which lost 1 base and 1 base, there was a span of 9 bases. The CDR3 runs 15 residues. The CDR3 here is CASSLLGGSYNEQFF. CDR3 nucleotide sequence: TGCGCCAGCAGCTTGCTAGGCGGATCCTACAATGAGCAGTTCTTC. Combining the CDR3 with reference TRBV5-1 and TRBJ2-1 gives the whole variable domain KAGVTQTPRYLIKTRGQQVTLSCSPISGHRSVSWYQQTPGQGLQFLFEYFSETQRNKGNFPGRFSGRQFSNSRSEMNVSTLELGDSALYLCASSLLGGSYNEQFFGPGTRLTVL.

The CDR3 region has the DNA TGTGCCAGCAGCTTTAGCTCCACGGGGGGCTACACCTTC. It yields the protein CASSFSSTGGYTF. The V call is TRBV7-9, the J call TRBJ1-2; D gene ambiguous. CDR3 length: 13 amino acids. Per germline, CDR1 SEHNR and CDR2 FQNEAQ (reference sequence). The V end lost 3 bases, the J end lost 8 bases, and 13 bases lay between the germline ends. Full variable domain (outside the CDR3, taken from reference TRBV7-9 and TRBJ1-2): DTGVSQNPRHKITKRGQNVTFRCDPISEHNRLYWYRQTLGQGPEFLTYFQNEAQLEKSRLLSDRFSAERPKGSFSTLEIQRTEQGDSAMYLCASSFSSTGGYTFGSGTRLTVV.

The table lists this clonotype with a few counts. The rearrangement joins TRBV7-2 to TRBJ2-7, with 7 bases identical to TRBD1. The CDR3 is 14 residues long. In germline, CDR1 is SGHTA, CDR2 FQGNSA. V shed 3 bases and J 6 bases; nucleotides not matched to a gene: 8. For the CDR3, the DNA is TGTGCCAGCAGCTTGGGGATAGGGGGCGGCGAGCAGTACTTC. Translating gives CASSLGIGGGEQYF.

The CDR3 DNA reads as TGCAGTGCTAGTGGGGGGGCCGCTAGCAATCAGCCCCAGCATTTT. Translated: CSASGGAASNQPQHF. V usage is TRBV20-1 and J usage is TRBJ1-5; D is possibly TRBD1 (6 bases). This CDR3 comprises 15 residues. From germline, CDR1 is DFQATT and CDR2 SNEGSKA (reference sequence). Trimming removed 3 bases from V and 0 bases from J, with 12 bases in between.

Only a few counts were recorded for this clonotype. One junction end does not reproduce the germline sequence, and a read error may be involved. The rearrangement uses TRBV20-1 and TRBJ2-1; TRBD2 matches at 7 bases. CDR3 size: 11 residues. Germline CDR1 is DFQATT and CDR2 is SNEGSKA (reference sequence). The CDR3 DNA is TGCAGTGCTCCACTGGGGGAGGGCCGGCTCTTC. It codes for CSAPLGEGRLF.

The CDR3 protein is CASSYPGQNYEQYF. The CDR3 nucleotides are TGTGCCAGCAGTTACCCGGGACAAAACTACGAGCAGTACTTC. This chain uses TRBV6-2 or TRBV6-3 with TRBJ2-7; TRBD1 might be the D (6 bases). CDR1 is MNHEY, CDR2 SVGEGT, per germline. Trimming shortened V by 2 bases and J by 3 bases, and 11 bases separated the two germline ends. The CDR3 covers 14 residues.

The V call is TRBV27, the J call TRBJ2-7; D possibly corresponds to TRBD1 (5 bases). The germline V gene encodes CDR1 MNHEY and CDR2 SMNVEV (reference sequence). The CDR3 is 13 amino acids. V was trimmed by 4 bases and J by 5 bases, leaving 12 bases between them. The DNA of the CDR3 is TGTGCCAGCAGTTCAGGGCAGGCCCACGAGCAGTACTTC. Protein product: CASSSGQAHEQYF.

This sequence joins TRBV7-8 and TRBJ2-5; D perhaps matches TRBD1 (5 bases). The V and J ends lost 5 bases and 6 bases respectively, with 19 bases between them. The germline CDR1 and CDR2 sequences are SGHVS and FQNEAQ. CDR3 length: 15 residues. The CDR3 bases are TGTGCCAGCAGCGCTACAGGCGGTCTTAGACAGACCCAGTACTTC. Protein product: CASSATGGLRQTQYF.

The chain combines TRBV7-8 with TRBJ2-3, with 7 bases matching TRBD2. V shed 2 bases, J shed 3 bases, and the junction held 11 bases outside the gene matches. CDR1 is SGHVS and CDR2 is FQNEAQ in the germline V gene. The CDR3 contains 17 residues. In nucleotides, the CDR3 is TGTGCCAGCAGCTTACCCCGAGAGGGAGGGGTTACAGATACGCAGTATTTT. Residues: CASSLPREGGVTDTQYF.

This rearrangement joins TRBV15 to TRBJ2-3, with a possible D match to TRBD1 (5 bases). In germline, CDR1 is LNHNV, CDR2 YYDKDF (reference sequence). This CDR3 has 13 amino acids. Trimming stripped 8 bases from V and 2 bases from J, with 11 bases between. CDR3 amino acids: CATGAGLTDTQYF. The DNA of the CDR3 is TGTGCCACCGGGGCAGGCCTCACAGATACGCAGTATTTT.

The chain recombines TRBV12-3 or TRBV12-4 with TRBJ2-1; no reliable D call. The CDR3 length is 16 residues. Trimming shortened V by 1 base and J by 7 bases, and 17 bases separated the two germline ends. CDR3 DNA sequence: TGTGCCAGCAGTTTAGGTATTATCCAACCTTCAAATGAGCAGTTCTTC. This sequence encodes CASSLGIIQPSNEQFF.

This clonotype was observed at least ten times. V is TRBV6-5 and J is TRBJ2-3; 9 bases fit TRBD1. From germline, CDR1 is MNHEY and CDR2 SVGAGI. Trimming took 4 bases from V and 6 from J; bases not matched to a gene: 5. This CDR3 is built from 14 residues. The CDR3 DNA is TGTGCCAGCAGTTTACAGGGGGCATGGGATACGCAGTATTTT. This translates into CASSLQGAWDTQYF.

The chain joins TRBV15 to TRBJ2-7, with D uncertain. V lost 0 bases and J 3 bases, leaving 9 bases between the germline ends. CDR1 and CDR2 from the germline V gene are LNHNV and YYDKDF (reference sequence). The CDR3 loop spans 14 amino acids. CDR3 sequence reads: CATSRDLGSYEQYF. As DNA, the CDR3 is TGTGCCACCAGCAGAGATCTTGGCAGCTACGAGCAGTACTTC.